The 26 T cell receptor beta chains below all came from one sample that was sequenced in a study of T cell responses to AZD1222 COVID-19 vaccine. Sequencing used immunoSEQ multiplex PCR; TCRdb keeps in-frame clones, though not all of them. The data contain around 65,000 clones, around three quarters of them singletons. The sample here was peripheral blood, taken on day 0 of AZD1222 vaccination. These receptor sequences come from an adult in good health.

This rearrangement joins TRBV19 to TRBJ2-5, with D perhaps TRBD1 or TRBD2 (5 bases each). Per the germline V gene, CDR1 is LNHDA and CDR2 is SQIVND (reference sequence). Trimming stripped 8 bases from V and 2 bases from J, with 15 bases between. The CDR3 consists of 14 residues. Here the CDR3 DNA reads TGTGCCAGTGGCCCTGAGGGGATACAAGAGACCCAGTACTTC. It translates to CASGPEGIQETQYF.

This chain connects TRBV5-5 to TRBJ1-5; the D is unclear. V was pared by 0 bases and J by 6 bases, with 7 bases between. Germline CDR1 reads SGHKS; CDR2 reads YYEKEE (reference sequence). The CDR3 length is 13 residues. The CDR3 DNA follows: TGTGCCAGCAGCTTGGGACCGGGTCAGCCCCAGCATTTT. This gives the protein CASSLGPGQPQHF.

This chain connects TRBV7-9 to TRBJ2-1; D tentatively reads TRBD1 or TRBD2 (5 bases each). In germline, CDR1 is SEHNR, CDR2 FQNEAQ (reference sequence). V was trimmed by 5 bases and J by 9 bases, leaving 17 bases between them. The CDR3 covers 14 residues. In nucleotides, the CDR3 is TGTGCCAGCAGCCCCCAAGGGACGTCAGGTGAGCAGTTCTTC. Protein sequence: CASSPQGTSGEQFF.

The chain uses TRBV29-1 and TRBJ1-4; the D gene is possibly TRBD1 (5 bases). From germline, CDR1 is SQVTM and CDR2 ANQGSEA. The CDR3 loop spans 12 amino acids. The V end was cut by 5 bases, the J end by 2 bases, with 6 bases between. The CDR3 loop reads CSVRGTNEKLFF. CDR3 bases: TGCAGCGTTCGGGGGACTAATGAAAAACTGTTTTTT. Full variable domain (missing parts from reference TRBV29-1 and TRBJ1-4): SAVISQKPSRDICQRGTSLTIQCQVDSQVTMMFWYRQQPGQSLTLIATANQGSEATYESGFVIDKFPISRPNLTFSTLTVSNMSPEDSSIYLCSVRGTNEKLFFGSGTQLSVL.

The chain combines TRBV7-2 with TRBJ2-3; maybe TRBD1 (6 bases). The V gene lost 3 bases and the J gene lost 10 bases, with 17 bases spanning the gap. The germline V gene has CDR1 SGHTA and CDR2 FQGNSA. This CDR3 has 14 residues. CDR3 sequence: CASSLTGERAPQYF. DNA of the CDR3: TGTGCCAGCAGCTTGACAGGAGAGAGAGCCCCGCAGTATTTT.

The J gene is TRBJ1-5, the V gene TRBV29-1; D remains ambiguous. This CDR3 spans 13 amino acids. CDR1 SQVTM and CDR2 ANQGSEA come from the germline V gene. V gave up 6 bases and J gave up 6 bases, with 15 bases separating them. CDR3 nucleotide sequence: TGCAGCGTCTCCGGGCAGTTGGGTCAGCCCCAGCATTTT. Its protein product is CSVSGQLGQPQHF.

This clone occurred a few times. This chain connects TRBV6-2 or TRBV6-3 to TRBJ2-5; TRBD2 aligns across 7 bases. Looked up from germline, CDR1 is MNHEY and CDR2 is SVGEGT. V dropped 7 bases and J dropped 0; count of bases not matched to a gene: 5. The CDR3 extends over 14 amino acids. The CDR3 sequence is CASNPGTNQETQYF. Written as DNA, the CDR3 is TGTGCCAGCAACCCCGGGACTAACCAAGAGACCCAGTACTTC.

The chain carries TRBV6-5 and TRBJ2-7; TRBD1 matches 9 bases. The CDR3 has 15 residues. Germline V CDR1 and CDR2: MNHEY, SVGAGI. Trimming took 2 bases from V and 2 from J; bases not matched to a gene: 4. The CDR3 here is CASSYGRQGAYEQYF. The CDR3 nucleotides are TGTGCCAGCAGTTACGGTAGACAGGGGGCCTACGAGCAGTACTTC.

This clone was counted once. CDR3 sequence: CASGTTDSPLHF. CDR3 sequence (DNA): TGTGCTAGTGGTACCACAGATTCACCCCTCCACTTT. The chain employs TRBV12-5 and TRBJ1-6, with D uncertain. The CDR3 contains 12 residues. Germline CDR1 is LGHNT and CDR2 is FRNRAP. V was shortened by 5 bases and J by 8 bases, with 7 bases between the two germline ends.

This chain uses TRBV27 with TRBJ2-2; TRBD2 matches at 7 bases. The V segment lost 4 bases and the J segment 6 bases; nucleotides outside the gene matches: 2. The V gene's germline CDR1 is MNHEY and CDR2 SMNVEV (reference sequence). The CDR3 is 13 amino acids. The CDR3 nucleotides are TGTGCCAGCAGTTCTCGGGAGGCCGGGGAGCTGTTTTTT. Residues: CASSSREAGELFF.

This chain joins TRBV9 and TRBJ2-5; 9 bases line up with TRBD2. Trimming at V came to 0 bases and at J to 4 bases, leaving 7 bases not matched to a gene. The CDR3 has 16 residues. The germline V gene encodes CDR1 SGDLS and CDR2 YYNGEE. In DNA form, the CDR3 reads TGTGCCAGCAGCGTAGCGGCGGGGGGGCCAGGAGAGACCCAGTACTTC. Translated, it gives CASSVAAGGPGETQYF.

This clone was counted between two and nine times. This sequence joins TRBV5-1 and TRBJ1-4; D is possibly TRBD1 (5 bases). The CDR3 spans 13 residues. CDR1 and CDR2 (germline): SGHRS, YFSETQ. With 2 bases removed from V and 6 bases from J, the gap between germline ends came to 8 bases. The CDR3 coding sequence is TGCGCCAGCAGCTTCGGAGGGGATGAAAAACTGTTTTTT. It encodes CASSFGGDEKLFF.

This clone was found many times. The V and J genes are TRBV2 and TRBJ1-6, with TRBD1 as a possible D gene (5 bases). The germline gives CDR1 SNHLY, CDR2 FYNNEI. Deletions cut 11 bases from V and 9 bases from J, with 14 bases between. The CDR3 runs 12 residues. The CDR3 loop reads CAWTTSGSPLHF. The DNA for the CDR3 is TGTGCCTGGACAACCTCTGGTTCACCCCTCCACTTT.

The V gene is TRBV7-2, the J gene TRBJ2-7, with a tentative D call TRBD2 (6 bases). Germline V gives CDR1 SGHTA, CDR2 FQGNSA. The V end was cut by 5 bases, the J end by 6 bases, with 14 bases between. The CDR3 is made up of 13 amino acids. The CDR3 coding sequence is TGTGCCAGCAGCACTAGGGAGGAGGGCGAGCAGTACTTC. This sequence encodes CASSTREEGEQYF.

The chain is built from TRBV6-2 or TRBV6-3 and TRBJ1-1; no reliable D call. V lost 5 bases and J 6 bases, leaving 13 bases between the germline ends. This CDR3 region has 13 residues. CDR1 and CDR2 from the germline V gene are MNHEY and SVGEGT. CDR3 in amino acids: CASSLNTQPEAFF. The CDR3 DNA follows: TGTGCCAGCAGTCTTAACACCCAGCCTGAAGCTTTCTTT.

CDR3 DNA sequence: TGTGCCAGCAGCTGGTATTCAGCCTCCTTTGGAAACACCATATATTTT. Encoded protein: CASSWYSASFGNTIYF. The chain links TRBV11-1 to TRBJ1-3; D not certain. Trimming shortened V by 4 bases and J by 3 bases, and 16 bases separated the two germline ends. CDR3 size: 16 residues. Germline V gives CDR1 SGHAT, CDR2 FQDESV (reference sequence).

The gene calls are TRBV19 and TRBJ1-6; D is perhaps TRBD1 (5 bases). Trimming stripped 9 bases from V and 10 bases from J, with 16 bases between. From germline, CDR1 is LNHDA and CDR2 SQIVND (reference sequence). The CDR3 consists of 13 residues. The CDR3 coding sequence is TGTGCCAGCTCCGGGACCCAAGACTCACCCCTCCACTTT. It codes for CASSGTQDSPLHF.

This sequence joins TRBV3-1 (or the pseudogene TRBV3-2) and TRBJ1-2; no firm D call. This CDR3 spans 12 amino acids. CDR1 is LGHDT, CDR2 YNNKEL, per germline (reference sequence). Trimming shortened V by 6 bases and J by 8 bases, and 13 bases separated the two germline ends. The DNA for the CDR3 is TGTGCCAGCAGTGATGGACCGCGGGGCTACACCTTC. Its translation: CASSDGPRGYTF.

The chain links TRBV6-5 to TRBJ2-2; the match to TRBD1 covers 10 bases. The CDR3 spans 14 residues. Trimming cost V 5 bases and J 6 bases; bases outside gene matches: 3. Germline-derived CDR1 and CDR2 are MNHEY and SVGAGI. The chain's CDR3 is CASSMGQGSGELFF. The CDR3 nucleotides are TGTGCCAGCAGTATGGGACAGGGGTCCGGGGAGCTGTTTTTT.

The V call is TRBV7-2, the J call TRBJ2-1; possibly TRBD1 for D (5 bases). The CDR3 is made up of 13 amino acids. Trimming pared 3 bases from V and 5 bases from J, leaving 8 bases between. Per germline, CDR1 SGHTA and CDR2 FQGNSA. The CDR3 bases are TGTGCCAGCAGCTTTAAGGGGAACAATGAGCAGTTCTTC. Protein sequence: CASSFKGNNEQFF.

This clone was counted only a few times. CDR3 sequence (DNA): TGTGCCAGCTCACCAGGGCAGGGGGACTATGGCTACACCTTC. It translates to CASSPGQGDYGYTF. J is TRBJ1-2 and V is TRBV18, with 7 bases fitting TRBD1. The J segment lost 3 bases and the V segment lost 2 bases, leaving 3 bases of the junction unmatched. Germline CDR1 and CDR2: KGHSH and LQKENI. This CDR3 contains 14 residues.

The gene calls are TRBV5-8 and TRBJ2-1, with TRBD2 as a possible D gene (5 bases). The CDR3 length is 13 residues. Trimming took off 5 bases at V and 9 bases at J, with 15 bases between the two ends. Germline V lookup: CDR1 SGHTS, CDR2 YDEGEE. CDR3 protein: CASSRTLLGEQFF. The DNA for the CDR3 is TGTGCCAGCAGTCGGACTCTCCTGGGTGAGCAGTTCTTC.

The genes are TRBV7-9 and TRBJ1-1, with D uncertain. Germline values: CDR1 SEHNR, CDR2 FQNEAQ (reference sequence). This CDR3 contains 12 residues. Deletions cut 2 bases from V and 1 base from J, with 2 bases between. The CDR3 is CASSLQNTEAFF. The CDR3 nucleotides read TGTGCCAGCAGCTTACAGAACACTGAAGCTTTCTTT. Variable domain in full (rest from reference TRBV7-9 and TRBJ1-1): DTGVSQNPRHKITKRGQNVTFRCDPISEHNRLYWYRQTLGQGPEFLTYFQNEAQLEKSRLLSDRFSAERPKGSFSTLEIQRTEQGDSAMYLCASSLQNTEAFFGQGTRLTVV.

This clone was picked up a small number of times. V and J are TRBV4-3 and TRBJ2-4; weak D call: TRBD2 (6 bases). Germline CDR1 and CDR2: LGHNA and YSLEER. There are 16 residues in the CDR3. Trimming stripped 4 bases from V and 0 bases from J, with 13 bases between. The CDR3 nucleotides are TGCGCCAGCAGCCGGGAGCGACTAGTAGCCAAAAACATTCAGTACTTC. Translating it yields CASSRERLVAKNIQYF.

The V call is TRBV10-3, the J call TRBJ2-7, with D possibly TRBD1 on 6 matching bases. Germline loops: CDR1 ENHRY, CDR2 SYGVKD. V was clipped by 0 bases and J by 2 bases, with 11 bases between them. The CDR3 is 15 residues long. The CDR3 nucleotides read TGTGCCATCAGTGAGTCATTCGGGACAACCTACGAGCAGTACTTC. As protein: CAISESFGTTYEQYF.

J is TRBJ2-3 and V is TRBV15, with D perhaps matching TRBD2 (5 bases). The ends were cut back, 3 bases at V and 7 bases at J, with 5 bases in the middle. Germline CDR1 is LNHNV and CDR2 is YYDKDF (reference sequence). The CDR3 runs 11 residues. CDR3 residues: CATSRDYTQYF. CDR3 DNA sequence: TGTGCCACCAGCAGGGACTATACGCAGTATTTT.